What follows is one T cell receptor (beta chain) and its context. Antigen: not known. Per germline, CDR1 MNHEY and CDR2 SVGAGI. The CDR3 runs to 13 residues. V was trimmed by 2 bases and J by 3 bases, leaving 7 bases between them. The method was immunoSEQ multiplex PCR; TCRdb's version includes in-frame clones alone and lacks a portion of them. This table holds around 810 clones, roughly 70% found once. These data come from a study of CD39 and CD103 CD8 tumor-infiltrating T cells. T lymphocytes were enriched from thawed cells by negative selection, adding EpCAM beads for tumor-infiltrating lymphocytes. Study-wide points: Compared with DN, SP and blood memory CD8, DP TILs appeared more oligoclonal.

The TCR was taken from a human donor with head and neck squamous cell carcinoma. V is TRBV6-5 and J is TRBJ1-1; unclear D gene. Input material: CD39- CD103+ CD8+ T cells sorted from the tumor. Subset described: CD103+CD39- single-positive CD45RA- CD8 T cells. The CDR3: CASSYRVDTEAFF. The DNA of the CDR3 is TGTGCCAGCAGTTACAGGGTGGACACTGAAGCTTTCTTT.